This T cell receptor (beta chain) was sequenced during a study of T cells after posttransplantation cyclophosphamide. Findings and limits, study-wide: Skin or GI-infiltrating T cells shared few TRB sequences with blood. TRB clonality was highly associated with recipient CMV seropositivity and reactivation. Later post-transplant blood repertoires were often dominated by donor CD8+ memory clones.

The V and J ends lost 8 bases and 2 bases respectively, with 9 bases between them. The CDR3 extends over 13 amino acids. Per the germline V gene, CDR1 is MNHNY and CDR2 is SVGAGI (reference sequence). With respect to this clone: Its target is unknown.

A marrow graft followed busulfan-fludarabine conditioning, with cyclophosphamide on days +3 and +4. Assay used: immunoSEQ multiplex PCR; TCRdb lists only in-frame clones, some missing. The sample has about 36,000 clones, roughly 78% seen once. The V and J genes are TRBV6-6 and TRBJ2-2; D is undetermined. The material sequenced was CD4+ T cells sorted from blood, taken approximately 1,900 days after a stem cell transplant with posttransplant cyclophosphamide. This TCR derives from a female patient aged 40-49 years who received an allogeneic stem cell transplant from a related donor, was CMV-positive, and had no GVHD. The T cells may come from the graft donor. The CDR3 protein is CASESPNTGELFF. The DNA of the CDR3 is TGTGCCAGCGAGTCTCCTAACACCGGGGAGCTGTTTTTT.